This T cell receptor (beta chain) was identified in a study of neurological immune-mediated disorders. This clonotype was seen ten or more times. TCRdb passed the 5' RACE reads through MiXCR, listing each CDR3 protein once. The sample lists 60,000 to 85,000 distinct CDR3 sequences, around 5.2% occurring once. The V end was cut by 2 bases, the J end by 0 bases, with 13 bases between. CDR3 size: 17 residues. In germline, CDR1 is SGHTA, CDR2 FQGTGA. The chain employs TRBV7-3 and TRBJ2-2; tentatively, D is TRBD2 (7 bases). This TCR came from a man younger than 35 with multiple sclerosis. The sample consisted of PBMCs. Written as DNA, the CDR3 is TGTGCCAGCAGCTTAGGGCGGGGGCTTTCGAACACCGGGGAGCTGTTTTTT. This sequence encodes CASSLGRGLSNTGELFF. Full variable domain (remainder filled in from reference TRBV7-3 and TRBJ2-2): GAGVSQTPSNKVTEKGKYVELRCDPISGHTALYWYRQSLGQGPEFLIYFQGTGAADDSGLPNDRFFAVRPEGSVSTLKIQRTERGDSAVYLCASSLGRGLSNTGELFFGEGSRLTVL.